The 30 T cell receptor beta chains in this list originate from one sample, sequenced in a study of T cell changes during pregnancy in multiple sclerosis. This table comes from immunoSEQ multiplex PCR, and its TCRdb copy is limited to in-frame clones, with some not included. The sample carries tens of thousands of clones, 90% to 95% recorded once. The sample was CD8+ T cells from peripheral blood mononuclear cells, taken before pregnancy. Receptors originate from a female donor with multiple sclerosis, enrolled in a pregnancy study.

This rearrangement joins TRBV13 to TRBJ2-1; 10 bases are a match to TRBD2. The V and J ends lost 4 bases and 8 bases, in that order; junction bases with no gene match: 11. There are 16 residues in the CDR3. Germline assignment: CDR1 PRHDT and CDR2 FYEKMQ (reference sequence). CDR3 sequence: CASSSPLSGGAYEQFF. Here the CDR3 DNA reads TGTGCCAGCAGCTCCCCGTTGAGCGGGGGGGCCTATGAGCAGTTCTTC. Combining the CDR3 with reference TRBV13 and TRBJ2-1 gives the whole variable domain AAGVIQSPRHLIKEKRETATLKCYPIPRHDTVYWYQQGPGQDPQFLISFYEKMQSDKGSIPDRFSAQQFSDYHSELNMSSLELGDSALYFCASSSPLSGGAYEQFFGPGTRLTVL.

This chain uses TRBV19 with TRBJ1-1, with 7 bases matching TRBD1. CDR1 is LNHDA and CDR2 is SQIVND in the germline V gene (reference sequence). V lost 4 bases to trimming and J lost 3 bases; unmatched junction nucleotides: 8. The CDR3 is 15 residues long. CDR3 sequence: CASSTTGVKDTEAFF. In DNA form, the CDR3 reads TGTGCCAGTAGTACAACAGGGGTTAAGGACACTGAAGCTTTCTTT.

This sequence joins TRBV18 and TRBJ2-1, with a possible D match to TRBD2 (6 bases). This CDR3 has 17 amino acids. CDR1 and CDR2 from the germline V gene are KGHSH and LQKENI. Between the trimmed V and J ends, which lost 5 bases and 3 bases, there was a span of 20 bases. The CDR3 DNA reads TGTGCCAGCTCAGAACGGCCGGGGGACCCAATCTACAATGAGCAGTTCTTC. It is translated as CASSERPGDPIYNEQFF.

J is TRBJ2-7 and V is TRBV19; 9 nucleotides align to TRBD1. Germline V lookup: CDR1 LNHDA, CDR2 SQIVND (reference sequence). The J segment lost 0 bases and the V segment lost 7 bases, leaving 4 bases of the junction unmatched. The CDR3 length is 14 residues. The DNA for the CDR3 is TGTGCCAGTACTCGGACAGGGGACTCCTACGAGCAGTACTTC. It translates to CASTRTGDSYEQYF. Full variable domain (remainder filled in from reference TRBV19 and TRBJ2-7): DGGITQSPKYLFRKEGQNVTLSCEQNLNHDAMYWYRQDPGQGLRLIYYSQIVNDFQKGDIAEGYSVSREKKESFPLTVTSAQKNPTAFYLCASTRTGDSYEQYFGPGTRLTVT.

The CDR3 loop reads CSGGQGSYEQYF. In nucleotides, the CDR3 is TGCAGCGGGGGACAGGGATCCTACGAGCAGTACTTC. The gene calls are TRBV29-1 and TRBJ2-7; 9 bases align to TRBD1. Germline-derived CDR1 and CDR2 are SQVTM and ANQGSEA. The V gene end was trimmed by 7 bases and the J gene end by 1 base; junction bases not matched to a gene: 2. CDR3 length: 12 amino acids.

The V call is TRBV5-8, the J call TRBJ2-7, with D possibly matching TRBD2 (5 bases). This CDR3 contains 12 residues. CDR1 is SGHTS, CDR2 YDEGEE, per germline. V was pared by 5 bases and J by 7 bases, with 13 bases between. CDR3 nucleotide sequence: TGTGCCAGCAGACCATCCCCGGGAGAGCAGTACTTC. Its protein product is CASRPSPGEQYF.

The chain links TRBV7-9 to TRBJ2-7, with 9 bases fitting TRBD1. This CDR3 contains 13 residues. Germline CDR1 and CDR2: SEHNR and FQNEAQ (reference sequence). The junction had 4 bases not matched to a gene; V was cut back by 5 bases and J by 5 bases. The CDR3 here is CASSPQGAHEQYF. For the CDR3, the DNA is TGTGCCAGCAGCCCACAGGGGGCCCACGAGCAGTACTTC.

The V gene is TRBV6-1, the J gene TRBJ1-2; possible D gene TRBD1, 6 bases. Deletions cut 1 base from V and 2 bases from J, with 17 bases between. The V gene's germline CDR1 is MNHNS and CDR2 SASEGT. The CDR3 extends over 17 amino acids. CDR3 sequence: CASSEEGPGTLNYGYTF. Written as DNA, the CDR3 is TGTGCCAGCAGTGAAGAAGGGCCCGGGACATTAAACTATGGCTACACCTTC.

The CDR3 DNA is TGTGCCAGCAGCTTTGGGCGGGGTCTCTACAATGAGCAGTTCTTC. Amino acid sequence: CASSFGRGLYNEQFF. The chain carries TRBV11-2 and TRBJ2-1; tentatively, D is TRBD2 (6 bases). The V gene's germline CDR1 is SGHAT and CDR2 FQNNGV. Trimming removed 3 bases at V and 3 bases at J, with 12 bases between. This CDR3 spans 15 amino acids.

This chain connects TRBV5-1 to TRBJ2-5; TRBD1 might be the D (7 bases). The V and J ends lost 4 bases and 8 bases respectively, with 18 bases between them. This CDR3 contains 14 residues. CDR1 and CDR2 from the germline V gene are SGHRS and YFSETQ. CDR3 DNA sequence: TGCGCCAGCAGCGGGGGACAGTGGGGGGAAACCCAGTACTTC. Its translation: CASSGGQWGETQYF.

V and J are TRBV30 and TRBJ2-7; 9 bases are a match to TRBD1. Germline CDR1 GTSNPN, CDR2 SVGIG (reference sequence). The trim removed 5 bases at V and 5 bases at J, leaving 7 bases unmatched. The CDR3 covers 13 residues. CDR3 nucleotide sequence: TGTGCCTGGTCGAGGGGACAGGGTGACGAGCAGTACTTC. The encoded protein is CAWSRGQGDEQYF.

Points on this clone: One junction end does not reproduce the germline sequence, and a read error may be involved. The gene calls are TRBV11-2 and TRBJ2-7, with D tentatively TRBD1 (6 bases). Germline V gives CDR1 SGHAT, CDR2 FQNNGV. The CDR3 length is 12 residues. The CDR3 region is CASSLGGRGNSF. CDR3 DNA sequence: TGTGCCAGCAGCTTAGGGGGCAGGGGAAATAGCTTC.

The chain's CDR3 is CASSPQGGSYEQYF. Here the CDR3 DNA reads TGTGCCAGCAGCCCACAGGGGGGCTCCTACGAGCAGTACTTC. The gene calls are TRBV7-9 and TRBJ2-7; 8 bases are shared with TRBD1. V was pared by 5 bases and J by 0 bases, with 3 bases of the junction left unmatched. The CDR3 contains 14 residues. Germline V gene sequence: CDR1 SEHNR, CDR2 FQNEAQ (reference sequence).

The gene calls are TRBV6-5 and TRBJ2-1; 8 positions agree with TRBD1. The CDR3 covers 16 residues. CDR1 MNHEY and CDR2 SVGAGI come from the germline V gene. Trimming took 0 bases from V and 4 from J; bases not matched to a gene: 5. The CDR3 reads CASSYSGQETYNEQFF. The DNA of the CDR3 is TGTGCCAGCAGTTACTCGGGACAGGAGACTTACAATGAGCAGTTCTTC.

This chain connects TRBV9 to TRBJ2-3, with D unclear. The V and J ends lost 4 bases and 4 bases respectively, with 7 bases between them. The CDR3 covers 12 residues. Germline V gives CDR1 SGDLS, CDR2 YYNGEE. The DNA for the CDR3 is TGTGCCAGCAGCCCCGGTCCAGATACGCAGTATTTT. Encoded protein: CASSPGPDTQYF.

The chain uses TRBV4-1 and TRBJ1-2; D possibly corresponds to TRBD1 (6 bases). This CDR3 region has 13 residues. The ends were cut back, 0 bases at V and 5 bases at J, with 7 bases in the middle. The germline CDR1 and CDR2 sequences are MGHRA and YSYEKL. The CDR3 is CASSQDTGYGYTF. CDR3 DNA: TGCGCCAGCAGCCAAGATACAGGGTATGGCTACACCTTC.

The J gene is TRBJ1-2, the V gene TRBV7-9; D is perhaps TRBD1 (6 bases). Between the trimmed V and J ends, which lost 1 base and 3 bases, there was a span of 6 bases. The CDR3 runs 13 residues. Germline V CDR1 and CDR2: SEHNR, FQNEAQ (reference sequence). The CDR3 loop is CASSLGTDYGYTF. The CDR3, as DNA: TGTGCCAGCAGCTTAGGGACAGACTATGGCTACACCTTC.

CDR3 sequence reads: CASSPIQTGNNEKLFF. The CDR3 region has the DNA TGTGCCAGCAGCCCGATCCAGACAGGAAATAATGAAAAACTGTTTTTT. This rearrangement joins TRBV7-6 to TRBJ1-4; maybe TRBD1 (6 bases). V shed 5 bases and J shed 4 bases, with 17 bases lying between them. Germline loops: CDR1 SGHVS, CDR2 FNYEAQ. The CDR3 has 16 residues.

V usage is TRBV19 and J usage is TRBJ2-1; 7 bases agree with TRBD2. With V trimmed by 5 bases and J by 5 bases, 9 bases remained unmatched. The CDR3 loop spans 15 amino acids. The germline V gene encodes CDR1 LNHDA and CDR2 SQIVND (reference sequence). The CDR3 region is CASSFPTSRDNEQFF. The CDR3 DNA reads TGTGCCAGTAGTTTCCCGACTAGCAGAGACAATGAGCAGTTCTTC.

The chain uses TRBV13 and TRBJ2-1; possible D gene TRBD1, 5 bases. The V gene lost 6 bases and the J gene lost 0 bases, with 12 bases spanning the gap. Germline V gives CDR1 PRHDT, CDR2 FYEKMQ (reference sequence). The CDR3 runs to 15 residues. In DNA form, the CDR3 reads TGTGCCAGCAGTACAGGTAAAAGCTCCTACAATGAGCAGTTCTTC. Its translation: CASSTGKSSYNEQFF.

The V gene is TRBV10-3, the J gene TRBJ2-2, with 11 bases matching TRBD2. CDR1 ENHRY and CDR2 SYGVKD come from the germline V gene. With V trimmed by 10 bases and J by 5 bases, 21 bases remained unmatched. The CDR3 length is 19 residues. The DNA of the CDR3 is TGTGCCACCAATCTACAGCCGGACCTTAGCGGGGGGGCTACCGGGGAGCTGTTTTTT. It codes for CATNLQPDLSGGATGELFF.

About this clone: This same CDR3 is encoded by further DNA sequences in the sample. The V gene is TRBV20-1, the J gene TRBJ2-7; TRBD2 might be the D (5 bases). Germline lookup yields CDR1 DFQATT and CDR2 SNEGSKA (reference sequence). CDR3 size: 10 residues. Trimming removed 4 bases from V and 5 bases from J, with 6 bases in between. CDR3 DNA sequence: TGCAGTGCTACCGGGGACGAGCAGTACTTC. Amino acids: CSATGDEQYF.

The rearrangement links TRBV7-6 to TRBJ2-7; D perhaps matches TRBD2 (5 bases). Per the germline V gene, CDR1 is SGHVS and CDR2 is FNYEAQ. This CDR3 is 13 amino acids long. V shed 4 bases and J shed 5 bases, with 12 bases lying between them. CDR3 nucleotides: TGTGCCAGCAGCTACGGGGAGAACCACGAGCAGTACTTC. It is translated as CASSYGENHEQYF.

To note about this clone: A junction end diverges from the germline sequence, so it may reflect a read error. The chain couples TRBV18 to TRBJ1-2, with a tentative D call TRBD1 (6 bases). Germline V gene sequence: CDR1 KGHSH, CDR2 LQKENI. This CDR3 is 13 amino acids long. The CDR3 nucleotides are TGTGCCAGCTCACCAGACCAGAGGACAGAAGGAACTTTC. It translates to CASSPDQRTEGTF.

The chain combines TRBV7-9 with TRBJ1-4; weak D call: TRBD1 (6 bases). In germline, CDR1 is SEHNR, CDR2 FQNEAQ (reference sequence). CDR3 length: 14 amino acids. Deletions cut 3 bases from V and 8 bases from J, with 13 bases between. The CDR3 loop is CASSLPGQQEKLFF. CDR3 in DNA: TGTGCCAGCAGCTTGCCGGGACAACAGGAAAAACTGTTTTTT.

V usage is TRBV5-1 and J usage is TRBJ2-2, with a weak D call TRBD1 (6 bases). CDR1 is SGHRS, CDR2 YFSETQ, per germline. The V end was cut by 5 bases, the J end by 3 bases, with 11 bases between. The CDR3 length is 14 residues. CDR3 bases: TGCGCCAGCAGGGGGGCAGGGGACACCGGGGAGCTGTTTTTT. This sequence encodes CASRGAGDTGELFF. The entire variable domain, with the rest obtained from reference TRBV5-1 and TRBJ2-2, is as follows: KAGVTQTPRYLIKTRGQQVTLSCSPISGHRSVSWYQQTPGQGLQFLFEYFSETQRNKGNFPGRFSGRQFSNSRSEMNVSTLELGDSALYLCASRGAGDTGELFFGEGSRLTVL.

J is TRBJ2-1 and V is TRBV7-8; 8 nucleotides align to TRBD2. In germline, CDR1 is SGHVS, CDR2 FQNEAQ. The CDR3 totals 15 residues. V lost 1 base, J lost 8 bases, and 7 bases stayed unmatched. The CDR3 here is CASSLDSGGDDEQFF. CDR3 DNA sequence: TGTGCCAGCAGCTTAGACAGCGGGGGAGACGATGAGCAGTTCTTC.

The rearrangement links TRBV2 to TRBJ1-5; maybe TRBD1 (6 bases). CDR1 and CDR2 from the germline V gene are SNHLY and FYNNEI. The germline V and J ends were trimmed by 8 bases and 6 bases, with 17 bases remaining between them. The CDR3 covers 14 residues. The CDR3 reads CASFGQPSSQPQHF. The CDR3, as DNA: TGTGCCAGCTTTGGACAGCCTTCATCTCAGCCCCAGCATTTT.

The gene calls are TRBV6-5 and TRBJ1-1; D gene uncertain. V was pared by 0 bases and J by 1 base, with 6 bases between. Germline assignment: CDR1 MNHEY and CDR2 SVGAGI. This CDR3 has 14 amino acids. The CDR3 region is CASSYSGRNTEAFF. CDR3 bases: TGTGCCAGCAGTTACTCCGGGAGGAACACTGAAGCTTTCTTT.

This chain joins TRBV6-1 and TRBJ2-7; D perhaps matches TRBD2 (6 bases). V lost 1 base to trimming and J lost 3 bases, with 13 bases between them. There are 15 residues in the CDR3. Germline CDR1 MNHNS, CDR2 SASEGT. CDR3 residues: CASSEGTGVVYEQYF. DNA for the CDR3: TGTGCCAGCAGTGAAGGGACGGGGGTAGTCTACGAGCAGTACTTC.